This T cell receptor (beta chain) was sequenced during a study of shared clonotypes between healthy human individuals. Regarding the study as a whole: The expectation was that sequencing depth would affect clonotype sharing among donors. Shared across a few donors were about 4.6% of the naive CD4 clonotypes. A reduction in generation probabilities was seen for non-shared clonotypes relative to those shared by all four donors.

The data were produced by immunoSEQ multiplex PCR, yet TCRdb's version contains in-frame clones alone and is incomplete. Among around 600,000 clones listed, roughly 98% were seen once. As for this clone: Antigen: not known.

Selected positively for CCR7 and CD45RO-negative, naive CD8 cells excluded terminally differentiated effector memory CD45RA+ cells. Healthy HIV-negative adults without recent acute infections or vaccinations served as donors. V dropped 0 bases and J dropped 0 bases, with 12 bases sitting between them. This CDR3 has 17 residues. Germline-derived CDR1 and CDR2 are MGHRA and YSYEKL. The receptor was isolated from a man under 40 in good health. This chain connects TRBV4-1 to TRBJ2-1; the D is unclear. The material sequenced was naive CD8+ T cells sorted from blood. CDR3 loop: CASSQDLSGPSYNEQFF. The CDR3 bases are TGCGCCAGCAGCCAAGATCTTTCCGGGCCCTCCTACAATGAGCAGTTCTTC.